This T cell receptor (beta chain) emerged from a study of blood T cell repertoires in COVID-19. Across the study: COVID-19 samples collected from the United States, Italy and Spain covered acute and convalescent phases. Sources were T cells, B-cell-depleted T cells, or PBMCs; the material itself was cDNA or gDNA.

Germline V CDR1 and CDR2: SGDLS, YYNGEE. V shed 0 bases and J shed 4 bases, with 8 bases lying between them. The CDR3 covers 14 residues. As processed by the authors: By means of reference gene primer amplification, nucleated cell counts were estimated. Profiling relied on immunoSEQ multiplex PCR, and the TCRdb table lists in-frame clones only, not all of them. The DNA was the basis for D and trimming; V, J and clone size are from that table. In the table there are under 300,000 clones, under 85% of which are singletons. The chain is built from TRBV9 and TRBJ1-5, with D unresolved. The TCR comes from a man aged 25 to 40 who had recovered from COVID-19. Sequencing was carried out using peripheral blood. This CDR3 reads CASSVGAKNQPQHF. CDR3 nucleotide sequence: TGTGCCAGCAGCGTAGGGGCGAAAAATCAGCCCCAGCATTTT.